The T cell receptor (beta chain) under discussion was sequenced for a study of blood T cell repertoires in COVID-19. Study information: In each case, the material was cDNA or gDNA derived from T cells, B-cell-depleted T cells, or PBMCs.

As processed by the authors: Scientists estimated how many nucleated cells there were by amplifying reference gene primers. Profiling relied on immunoSEQ multiplex PCR, and the TCRdb table lists in-frame clones only, not all of them. V, J and clone size are taken as reported in that table, and D and trimming were inferred from the DNA itself. The sample comprises 250,000 to 300,000 clones, 70% to 90% of which are singletons, and around 12% rests with the top ten. Trimming took 0 bases from V and 2 from J; bases not matched to a gene: 2. Per the germline V gene, CDR1 is MGHRA and CDR2 is YSYEKL. The CDR3 runs to 17 residues.

The origin of this receptor is a woman in her twenties or thirties with COVID-19, enrolled during active disease. The specimen was peripheral blood. The V and J genes are TRBV4-1 and TRBJ2-2, with 11 bases fitting TRBD2. Here the CDR3 reads CASSQELAGANTGELFF. CDR3 sequence (DNA): TGCGCCAGCAGCCAAGAACTAGCGGGGGCCAACACCGGGGAGCTGTTTTTT.